A selection of T cell receptor beta chains follows, all from one sample in a study of cytomegalovirus exposure and HLA in healthy donors. TCRdb's copy holds only in-frame clones and misses some; the assay was immunoSEQ multiplex PCR. The table lists 150,000 to 200,000 clones, roughly 82% of them singletons, with 1.4% to 1.5% in the top ten. Source material: PBMCs. Every receptor here comes from a young woman in good health and CMV-seronegative. Each CDR3 is given with its conserved first and last residue. Fields, in order: D gene, J gene, clone size, V gene, CDR3 DNA, CDR3 protein. D genes are given only for firm matches. Part of the rows lack a size; the others show once, few, many or a class for expanded clones.

D gene: TRBD2
J gene: TRBJ2-3
clone size: .
V gene: TRBV5-1
CDR3 DNA: TGCGCCAGCAGCTGGGGACTAGCAAAATTACAAGATACGCAGTATTTT
CDR3 protein: CASSWGLAKLQDTQYF

D gene: .
J gene: TRBJ1-5
clone size: .
V gene: TRBV30
CDR3 DNA: TGTGCCTGGAGTGAGAGAGCGGGTAATCAGCCCCAGCATTTT
CDR3 protein: CAWSERAGNQPQHF

D gene: .
J gene: TRBJ2-7
clone size: .
V gene: TRBV5-4
CDR3 DNA: TGTGCCAGCAGCTCCGGACTACCCACCAACGAGCAGTACTTC
CDR3 protein: CASSSGLPTNEQYF

D gene: TRBD2
J gene: TRBJ2-1
clone size: .
V gene: TRBV2
CDR3 DNA: TGTGCCAGCAGAGGGACTAGCGGGGACGGGGAGCAGTTCTTC
CDR3 protein: CASRGTSGDGEQFF

D gene: TRBD1
J gene: TRBJ2-7
clone size: .
V gene: TRBV30
CDR3 DNA: TGTGCCTGCCAGAAACAGGGGTGGGAGCAGTACTTC
CDR3 protein: CACQKQGWEQYF

D gene: .
J gene: TRBJ2-7
clone size: .
V gene: TRBV18
CDR3 DNA: TGTGCCAGCTCCCGTCAGGTTGGCAGTTACGAGCAGTACTTC
CDR3 protein: CASSRQVGSYEQYF

D gene: .
J gene: TRBJ1-1
clone size: once
V gene: TRBV6-1
CDR3 DNA: TGTGCCAGCAGCGAGAACAGGGCCGGCACTGAAGCTTTCTTT
CDR3 protein: CASSENRAGTEAFF

D gene: TRBD1
J gene: TRBJ1-6
clone size: .
V gene: TRBV9
CDR3 DNA: TGTGCCAGCAGCGCGACAGGGTACGGTTCACCCCTCCACTTT
CDR3 protein: CASSATGYGSPLHF

D gene: .
J gene: TRBJ1-1
clone size: .
V gene: TRBV6-1
CDR3 DNA: TGTGCCAGCAGTCAGGGTTTGACTGAAGCTTTCTTT
CDR3 protein: CASSQGLTEAFF

D gene: TRBD2
J gene: TRBJ2-3
clone size: .
V gene: TRBV6-1
CDR3 DNA: TGTGCCAGTAGACTAGCAGCAGATACGCAGTATTTT
CDR3 protein: CASRLAADTQYF

D gene: TRBD1
J gene: TRBJ2-1
clone size: .
V gene: TRBV6-5
CDR3 DNA: TGTGCCAGCAGTTTACCGGGGACAGGGCCTACTGGGGAGCAGTTCTTC
CDR3 protein: CASSLPGTGPTGEQFF

D gene: .
J gene: TRBJ1-2
clone size: .
V gene: TRBV6-5
CDR3 DNA: TGTGCCACCAAAATCCTCAGGGGAGTCTACACCTTC
CDR3 protein: CATKILRGVYTF

D gene: TRBD2
J gene: TRBJ2-2
clone size: .
V gene: TRBV25-1
CDR3 DNA: TGTGCCAGCAGGATTAGCGGGCCGAACACCGGGGAGCTGTTTTTT
CDR3 protein: CASRISGPNTGELFF

D gene: .
J gene: TRBJ2-2
clone size: .
V gene: TRBV6-5
CDR3 DNA: TGTGCCAGCAGTTACTCGAAACTTAGGGGCACCGGGGAGCTGTTTTTT
CDR3 protein: CASSYSKLRGTGELFF

D gene: .
J gene: TRBJ2-3
clone size: .
V gene: TRBV7-2
CDR3 DNA: TGTGCCAGCAGCTCGACAGGCCTTAGCACAGATACGCAGTATTTT
CDR3 protein: CASSSTGLSTDTQYF

D gene: .
J gene: TRBJ2-3
clone size: .
V gene: TRBV5-1
CDR3 DNA: TGCGCCAGCTGCGGGGGCCTAACTAGCACAGATACGCAGTATTTT
CDR3 protein: CASCGGLTSTDTQYF

D gene: .
J gene: TRBJ1-1
clone size: .
V gene: TRBV7-9
CDR3 DNA: TGTGCCAGCAGCTTAGAAGCGGGAGGGGAGGACACTGAAGCTTTCTTT
CDR3 protein: CASSLEAGGEDTEAFF

D gene: TRBD1
J gene: TRBJ1-1
clone size: .
V gene: TRBV7-9
CDR3 DNA: TGTGCCAGCAGCCCCGGGACAGGGACGGTGAACACTGAAGCTTTCTTT
CDR3 protein: CASSPGTGTVNTEAFF

D gene: TRBD2
J gene: TRBJ2-3
clone size: .
V gene: TRBV6-5
CDR3 DNA: TGTGCCAGCAGTTCAGAAGGACTAGCGAGCACAGATACGCAGTATTTT
CDR3 protein: CASSSEGLASTDTQYF

D gene: .
J gene: TRBJ1-1
clone size: .
V gene: TRBV19
CDR3 DNA: TGTGCCAGTACCGTTGGGAACAGGGTTACTATGAACACTGAAGCTTTCTTT
CDR3 protein: CASTVGNRVTMNTEAFF

D gene: .
J gene: TRBJ1-4
clone size: once
V gene: TRBV5-4
CDR3 DNA: TGTGCCAGCAGCTCCCGACCGTGGGGGGCAACTAATGAAAAACTGTTTTTT
CDR3 protein: CASSSRPWGATNEKLFF

D gene: TRBD2
J gene: TRBJ2-7
clone size: .
V gene: TRBV11-3
CDR3 DNA: TGTGCCAGCAGCTGGGGGGGATTGGAGCAGTACTTC
CDR3 protein: CASSWGGLEQYF

D gene: TRBD2
J gene: TRBJ2-5
clone size: .
V gene: TRBV30
CDR3 DNA: TGTGCCTGGAGTGTAGTGGGCGGGGGGGAGACCCAGTACTTC
CDR3 protein: CAWSVVGGGETQYF

D gene: TRBD2
J gene: TRBJ2-1
clone size: .
V gene: TRBV29-1
CDR3 DNA: TGCAGCGTTAATAGCGGGCGGGAGCAGTTCTTC
CDR3 protein: CSVNSGREQFF

D gene: .
J gene: TRBJ1-1
clone size: .
V gene: TRBV7-2
CDR3 DNA: TGTGCCAGCAGCTTCGCAGGGCAAGCTTTCTTT
CDR3 protein: CASSFAGQAFF

D gene: TRBD2
J gene: TRBJ2-1
clone size: .
V gene: TRBV7-2
CDR3 DNA: TGTGCCAGCAGCCCAGCTAGCGGGGGTGTTTACAATGAGCAGTTCTTC
CDR3 protein: CASSPASGGVYNEQFF

D gene: TRBD1
J gene: TRBJ1-1
clone size: .
V gene: TRBV10-3
CDR3 DNA: TGTGCCATCAAGGACAGGGGCCTTCTTAACACTGAAGCTTTCTTT
CDR3 protein: CAIKDRGLLNTEAFF

D gene: .
J gene: TRBJ1-5
clone size: .
V gene: TRBV6-1
CDR3 DNA: TGTGCCAGCAGTGAAGGCGGGTATGGGCAGGCGCAATATAGCAATCAGCCCCAGCATTTT
CDR3 protein: CASSEGGYGQAQYSNQPQHF

D gene: TRBD1
J gene: TRBJ1-5
clone size: once
V gene: TRBV29-1
CDR3 DNA: TGCAGCGTTGGGGACAGACGAAATCAGCCCCAGCATTTT
CDR3 protein: CSVGDRRNQPQHF

D gene: .
J gene: TRBJ1-5
clone size: few
V gene: TRBV10-2
CDR3 DNA: TGCGCCAGCAACCATAGAAATCAGCCCCAGCATTTT
CDR3 protein: CASNHRNQPQHF

D gene: TRBD2
J gene: TRBJ2-1
clone size: .
V gene: TRBV7-9
CDR3 DNA: TGTGCCAGCAGCTTAGAAAGCGGGAGCTACAATGAGCAGTTCTTC
CDR3 protein: CASSLESGSYNEQFF

D gene: TRBD2
J gene: TRBJ2-7
clone size: .
V gene: TRBV14
CDR3 DNA: TGTGCCAGCAGCCAGGGGGGGCGAAGGACAGAACCATATCTAGCGGGTCTACGCGAGCAGTACTTC
CDR3 protein: CASSQGGRRTEPYLAGLREQYF

D gene: .
J gene: TRBJ2-5
clone size: .
V gene: TRBV7-3
CDR3 DNA: TGTGCCAGCAGCTTAAGGGCGGGGGACAAAGAGACCCAGTACTTC
CDR3 protein: CASSLRAGDKETQYF

D gene: .
J gene: TRBJ2-5
clone size: .
V gene: TRBV7-6
CDR3 DNA: TGTGCCAGCAGCTCATACTTAGCGAGACAAGAGACCCAGTACTTC
CDR3 protein: CASSSYLARQETQYF

D gene: TRBD1
J gene: TRBJ2-7
clone size: .
V gene: TRBV6-1
CDR3 DNA: TGTGCCAGCAGTTTATTGACAGGGTCCGGCGAGCAGTACTTC
CDR3 protein: CASSLLTGSGEQYF

D gene: TRBD1
J gene: TRBJ2-5
clone size: .
V gene: TRBV9
CDR3 DNA: TGTGCCAGCAGCGTAGGGGGACAGGGGGAGACCCAGTACTTC
CDR3 protein: CASSVGGQGETQYF

D gene: .
J gene: TRBJ1-2
clone size: .
V gene: TRBV5-1
CDR3 DNA: TGCGCCAGCAGCTTCGTCGAAGGGGCCATGCTCGGTGACTATGGCTACACCTTC
CDR3 protein: CASSFVEGAMLGDYGYTF

D gene: .
J gene: TRBJ1-1
clone size: .
V gene: TRBV12-5
CDR3 DNA: TGTGCTAGTGGTACGATTGAGGGAAGCGGGGACACTGAAGCTTTCTTT
CDR3 protein: CASGTIEGSGDTEAFF

D gene: .
J gene: TRBJ1-1
clone size: .
V gene: TRBV9
CDR3 DNA: TGTGCCAGCACCGAACCTCAGGGATTCGGGTTCAACACTGAAGCTTTCTTT
CDR3 protein: CASTEPQGFGFNTEAFF

D gene: .
J gene: TRBJ1-1
clone size: .
V gene: TRBV14
CDR3 DNA: TGTGCCAGCAGCCAAGTGCGGTTGAGGGGGACGTCATTCGGGAACACTGAAGCTTTCTTT
CDR3 protein: CASSQVRLRGTSFGNTEAFF

D gene: .
J gene: TRBJ2-3
clone size: .
V gene: TRBV10-3
CDR3 DNA: TGTGCCGTACGGCAGGGTAGTAACCCAACAGATACGCAGTATTTT
CDR3 protein: CAVRQGSNPTDTQYF

D gene: .
J gene: TRBJ1-1
clone size: .
V gene: TRBV12-5
CDR3 DNA: TGTGCTAGTGGTTTTGCTGAGCGCTACACTGAAGCTTTCTTT
CDR3 protein: CASGFAERYTEAFF

D gene: .
J gene: TRBJ2-7
clone size: .
V gene: TRBV28
CDR3 DNA: TGTGCCAGCAGTACCATCGGCACTAGCTCTTGGGAGCAGTACTTC
CDR3 protein: CASSTIGTSSWEQYF

D gene: TRBD1
J gene: TRBJ2-4
clone size: .
V gene: TRBV5-1
CDR3 DNA: TGCGCCAGCAGCTTGGGGCAGGGGGCGCTTGGGTTGGACATTCAGTACTTC
CDR3 protein: CASSLGQGALGLDIQYF

D gene: TRBD1
J gene: TRBJ1-2
clone size: .
V gene: TRBV2
CDR3 DNA: TGTGCCAGCAGCCTATTAACAGGGGGCGCTCCCAGAGGCTACACCTTC
CDR3 protein: CASSLLTGGAPRGYTF

D gene: TRBD1
J gene: TRBJ2-3
clone size: .
V gene: TRBV5-1
CDR3 DNA: TGCGCCAGCAGCTTGGCGGACAGGGGGCATGACACGCAGTATTTT
CDR3 protein: CASSLADRGHDTQYF